This T cell receptor (beta chain) stems from a study of human T cells and chemical hapten exposure. V shed 7 bases and J shed 3 bases, with 10 bases lying between them. This CDR3 has 13 residues. Time point reported: pre-sensitization, week 0. Regarding treatment: therapeutic diphenylcyclopropenone sensitization with weekly scalp DPC. In TCRdb, the RACE reads were re-called with MiXCR into one record per CDR3 protein. The sample shows roughly 380,000 distinct CDR3 sequences, about 5.1% of them seen only once. The sample holds many counts of this clonotype. The chain couples TRBV12-3 or TRBV12-4 to TRBJ1-5; maybe TRBD1 (5 bases). The sequences come from whole blood, collected in connection with sensitization to the hapten diphenylcyclopropenone (DPC). The source is a woman between 50 and 59 years old with alopecia areata. Some clones in this sample may be carry-over from other donors' samples. In nucleotides, the CDR3 is TGTGCCAGCATGGGGCTCTCCAATCAGCCCCAGCATTTT. Its protein is CASMGLSNQPQHF.